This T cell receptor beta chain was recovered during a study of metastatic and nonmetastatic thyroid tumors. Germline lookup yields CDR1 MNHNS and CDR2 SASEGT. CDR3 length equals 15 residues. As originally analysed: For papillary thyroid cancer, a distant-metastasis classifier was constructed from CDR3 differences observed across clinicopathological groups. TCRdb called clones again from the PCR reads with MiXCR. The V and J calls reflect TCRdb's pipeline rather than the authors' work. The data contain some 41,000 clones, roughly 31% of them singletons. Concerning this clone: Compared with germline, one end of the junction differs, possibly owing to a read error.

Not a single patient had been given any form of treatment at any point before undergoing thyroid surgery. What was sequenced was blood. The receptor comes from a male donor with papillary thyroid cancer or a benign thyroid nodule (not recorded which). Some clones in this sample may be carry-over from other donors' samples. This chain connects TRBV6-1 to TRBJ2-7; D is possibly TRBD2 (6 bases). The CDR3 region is CASTGGVEGSYEQHF. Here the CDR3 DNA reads TGTGCCAGCACCGGCGGGGTAGAAGGCTCCTACGAGCAGCACTTC.